Listed below are T cell receptor beta chains from one sample, sequenced in a study of T cell repertoires in cytomegalovirus infection. TCRdb recomputed calls from the reads with MiXCR, one row per CDR3 protein. Of 150,000 or so distinct CDR3 sequences listed, 17% are singletons. The sample consisted of CD8+ T cells from PBMCs. The receptors come from a human donor in good health (CMV status not recorded). Some clones in this sample may be carry-over from other donors' samples. Each CDR3 is given with its conserved first and last residue. A D gene is named only where the DNA matches it firmly. Only some rows state a clone size, as once, few, many or a class for expanded clones.

clone_size,j_call,v_call,d_call,cdr3_nt,cdr3_aa
few,TRBJ2-7,TRBV7-6,TRBD2,TGTGCCAGCAGCTCGGTCGGCAGCGGGAGCCCCCCCTACGAGCAGTACTTC,CASSSVGSGSPPYEQYF
few,TRBJ2-2,TRBV7-8,TRBD2,TGTGCCAGCAGCTTCTATAGCGGGGGTGGGGAGCTGTTTTTT,CASSFYSGGGELFF
few,TRBJ2-1,TRBV7-2,-,TGTGCCAGCAGCCCTACTTTGGGGAGGATGTACGGTGAGCAGTTCTTC,CASSPTLGRMYGEQFF
-,TRBJ2-7,TRBV28,-,TGTGCCAGCAGTTCTGGACGGCAGTACTTC,CASSSGRQYF
many,TRBJ1-5,TRBV28,-,TGTGCCAGCAGTCACTCCACAGGGAGAGGCAATCAGCCCCAGCATTTT,CASSHSTGRGNQPQHF
few,TRBJ2-1,TRBV7-3,-,TGTGCCAGCAGCTTAAGAGGTCCCTACAATGAGCAGTTCTTC,CASSLRGPYNEQFF
-,TRBJ1-2,TRBV4-1,-,TGCGCCAGCAGCCCCTCCCCGGGGGAAGGCTACACCTTC,CASSPSPGEGYTF
-,TRBJ2-2,TRBV7-3,TRBD2,TGTGCCAGCAGATCTCTAGCGGGGGCCTTAGATACCGGGGAGCTGTTTTTT,CASRSLAGALDTGELFF
-,TRBJ1-1,TRBV20-1,TRBD1,TGCAGTGCGGTGGGGGACAGGGAAACTGAAGCTTTCTTT,CSAVGDRETEAFF
-,TRBJ2-1,TRBV2,TRBD1,TGTGCCGCAGGGGGTCGCATCCACAATGAGCAGTTCTTC,CAAGGRIHNEQFF
few,TRBJ1-1,TRBV28,TRBD1,TGTGCCAGCAGTTTCTCCAGGGTCAGGGGGCGCGGCACTGAAGCTTTCTTT,CASSFSRVRGRGTEAFF
few,TRBJ1-2,TRBV12-3/TRBV12-4,TRBD1,TGTGCCAGCAGTCCAACAGGACAGGCCTTGTGGGATGGCTACACCTTC,CASSPTGQALWDGYTF
-,TRBJ1-5,TRBV15,TRBD1,TGTGCCACCAGCAAAGGGACAGGGGCTCGCGAGAGCAATCAGCCCCAGCATTTT,CATSKGTGARESNQPQHF
-,TRBJ1-5,TRBV7-2,-,TGTGCCAGCAGCTTAGGTCCGGGACCAAGGAGGGTCGGCAATCAGCCCCAGCATTTT,CASSLGPGPRRVGNQPQHF
few,TRBJ2-5,TRBV20-1,-,TGCAGTGCTAGAGTGACAAGATATCAAGAGACCCAGTACTTC,CSARVTRYQETQYF
once,TRBJ2-7,TRBV20-1,TRBD1,TGCAGTGCCAAGAAGACAGGGGGCAGTATCCACGAGCAGTACTTC,CSAKKTGGSIHEQYF
few,TRBJ2-7,TRBV7-2,TRBD1,TGTGCCAGCAGCGTAGGAACGGGACAGGGGTACGAGCAGTACTTC,CASSVGTGQGYEQYF
few,TRBJ2-2,TRBV4-1,TRBD1,TGCGCCAGCAGCCGACGGGACAGGGGGCTGACCGGGGAGCTGTTTTTT,CASSRRDRGLTGELFF
few,TRBJ2-7,TRBV7-9,TRBD2,TGTGCCAGCAGCGGACTAGCGTACGAGCAGTACTTC,CASSGLAYEQYF
few,TRBJ2-7,TRBV12-3/TRBV12-4,-,TGTGCCAGCAGTCCAGCGACAGGAACCTACGAGCAGTACTTC,CASSPATGTYEQYF
-,TRBJ2-7,TRBV29-1,TRBD2,TGCAGCGTTCGGGGGGGGACCGGGGACGAGCAGTACTTC,CSVRGGTGDEQYF
-,TRBJ2-5,TRBV6-6,-,TGTGCCAGCAGCGACGACAAAGAGACCCAGTACTTC,CASSDDKETQYF
-,TRBJ1-1,TRBV6-2/TRBV6-3,TRBD1,TGTGCCAGCCTGGAGCGGGACAGCCTAATGAACACTGAAGCTTTCTTT,CASLERDSLMNTEAFF
few,TRBJ2-3,TRBV6-2/TRBV6-3,TRBD2,TGTGCCAGCAGTTACTCGCCCAGCGGGACCCTTTTGGATACGCAGTATTTT,CASSYSPSGTLLDTQYF
few,TRBJ1-1,TRBV28,-,TGTGCCAGCAGTCACTCGACGAACACTGAAGCTTTCTTT,CASSHSTNTEAFF
few,TRBJ1-1,TRBV6-5,-,TGTGCCAGCAGTTGGGACGGAGCTGAAGCTTTCTTT,CASSWDGAEAFF
-,TRBJ2-5,TRBV20-1,-,TGCAGTACGAGGGTCCAAGAGACCCAGTACTTC,CSTRVQETQYF
-,TRBJ2-7,TRBV27,-,TGTGCCAGCAGTCCCGGGCCAGCCTACGAGCAGTACTTC,CASSPGPAYEQYF
-,TRBJ2-7,TRBV4-1,TRBD2,TGCGCCAGCAGCCAAGGCCGGGAGGTCTACGAGCAGTACTTC,CASSQGREVYEQYF
few,TRBJ2-3,TRBV12-5,-,TGTGCTAGTGGTTTGGCACCTACAGGAACAAGCGCGACAGATACGCAGTATTTT,CASGLAPTGTSATDTQYF
few,TRBJ2-7,TRBV20-1,-,TGCAGTGCTAGAGATAGCCAGCGACAGAGCTCCTACGAGCAGTACTTC,CSARDSQRQSSYEQYF
-,TRBJ1-5,TRBV7-9,-,TGTGCCAGCAGCTTAGGCGTTGGCCAGGGAAATCAGCCCCAGCATTTT,CASSLGVGQGNQPQHF
-,TRBJ2-1,TRBV20-1,-,TGCAGTGCTCCCCCGGGACTTGCCGATCTTAGCTCCTACAATGAGCAGTTCTTC,CSAPPGLADLSSYNEQFF
few,TRBJ1-5,TRBV28,TRBD1,TGTGCCAGCAGCCGACAGGGTATGGTGCTCCCCCAGCATTTT,CASSRQGMVLPQHF
-,TRBJ1-3,TRBV27,-,TGTGCCAGCAGTCTACAGGCGGGAGGAAACACCATATATTTT,CASSLQAGGNTIYF
few,TRBJ2-7,TRBV28,TRBD2,TGTGCCAGCAGTTCTAGCGGGAGTTACGAGCAGTACTTC,CASSSSGSYEQYF
-,TRBJ2-3,TRBV3-1,TRBD2,TGTGCCAGCAGCCAGGTTGTTACTAGCGGGGGTACCGATACGCAGTATTTT,CASSQVVTSGGTDTQYF
few,TRBJ1-2,TRBV12-3/TRBV12-4,-,TGTGCCAGCAGTAATCCGGGGGCGGTCTCTCATGGCTACACCTTC,CASSNPGAVSHGYTF
-,TRBJ1-5,TRBV6-2/TRBV6-3,-,TGTGCACGCGGAGCCTCGACGGATAGCAATCAGCCCCAGCATTTT,CARGASTDSNQPQHF
few,TRBJ2-1,TRBV20-1,TRBD2,TGCAGTGCTCCTTCGAGGCTAGCGGGATACAATGAGCAGTTCTTC,CSAPSRLAGYNEQFF
few,TRBJ1-3,TRBV4-1,TRBD1,TGCGCCAGCAGCCAAGAATCGACAGGGGGGGTTCTCTCTGGAAACACCATATATTTT,CASSQESTGGVLSGNTIYF
-,TRBJ1-3,TRBV3-1,-,-,CASSQSPWGSGNTKYF